The rows below give T cell receptor beta chains drawn from one sample of a study of cytomegalovirus exposure and HLA in healthy donors. TCRdb's copy holds only in-frame clones and misses some; the assay was immunoSEQ multiplex PCR. The sample includes fewer than 75,000 clones, approximately 94% of them seen just once. Sequencing used PBMCs. Receptors originate from a woman under 30 in good health and CMV-seropositive. Both conserved end residues are trimmed from each CDR3.

v_call: TRBV6-1; j_call: TRBJ1-2; cdr3_aa: ASSELEQHYGYT
v_call: TRBV19; j_call: TRBJ1-5; cdr3_aa: ASSIADYSNQPQH
v_call: TRBV5-6; j_call: TRBJ2-3; cdr3_aa: ASDKQGVTDTQY
v_call: TRBV11-3; j_call: TRBJ2-7; cdr3_aa: ASSLRGQGSYEQY
v_call: TRBV29-1; j_call: TRBJ2-2; cdr3_aa: SVEDPRQGATGELF
v_call: TRBV10-2; j_call: TRBJ2-1; cdr3_aa: ASSESGLANEQF
v_call: TRBV6-5; j_call: TRBJ2-7; cdr3_aa: ASSQGGSYEQY
v_call: TRBV19; j_call: TRBJ2-3; cdr3_aa: ASSTLGLASSTDTQY
v_call: TRBV5-1; j_call: TRBJ2-7; cdr3_aa: ASSLASGGTSYEQY
v_call: TRBV5-1; j_call: TRBJ2-7; cdr3_aa: ASSSTGQGAYEQY
v_call: TRBV19; j_call: TRBJ2-3; cdr3_aa: ASSRTGRETQY
v_call: TRBV7-6; j_call: TRBJ2-5; cdr3_aa: ASTLSMGETQY
v_call: TRBV5-1; j_call: TRBJ1-4; cdr3_aa: ASSYSQGGSGKLF
v_call: TRBV27; j_call: TRBJ2-1; cdr3_aa: ASSDTSGVDNEQF
v_call: TRBV2; j_call: TRBJ1-2; cdr3_aa: ASRSTGHYGYT
v_call: TRBV2; j_call: TRBJ2-5; cdr3_aa: ASSGEETQY
v_call: TRBV5-1; j_call: TRBJ2-6; cdr3_aa: ASRLEGAGANVLT
v_call: TRBV4-3; j_call: TRBJ2-1; cdr3_aa: ASSQDRGGWQF
v_call: TRBV30; j_call: TRBJ1-1; cdr3_aa: AWDTGLNTEAF
v_call: TRBV4-3; j_call: TRBJ1-4; cdr3_aa: ASSQATEGEKLF
v_call: TRBV19; j_call: TRBJ1-3; cdr3_aa: ASSVGQRSSGNTIY
v_call: TRBV28; j_call: TRBJ1-5; cdr3_aa: ASSLYAGQGRGNQPQH
v_call: TRBV2; j_call: TRBJ1-5; cdr3_aa: ASSEARLLPQH
v_call: TRBV10-2; j_call: TRBJ2-7; cdr3_aa: ASSVEGGKGEQY
v_call: TRBV5-1; j_call: TRBJ2-7; cdr3_aa: ASSSGTGGNYEQY
v_call: TRBV9; j_call: TRBJ2-4; cdr3_aa: ASSAEGDRRPLAKNIQY
v_call: TRBV30; j_call: TRBJ2-1; cdr3_aa: AWSTAGPYNEQF
v_call: TRBV13; j_call: TRBJ1-1; cdr3_aa: ASSSQGARGHRTEAF
v_call: TRBV5-4; j_call: TRBJ2-1; cdr3_aa: ASSSAPLAGANEQF
v_call: TRBV10-2; j_call: TRBJ2-1; cdr3_aa: ASSGPGTGYNEQF
v_call: TRBV7-3; j_call: TRBJ2-2; cdr3_aa: ASSSGLAGATGELF
v_call: TRBV7-3; j_call: TRBJ2-3; cdr3_aa: ASSPTRADTQY
v_call: TRBV7-9; j_call: TRBJ2-3; cdr3_aa: ASSLNSGSERGTQY
v_call: TRBV11-2; j_call: TRBJ2-5; cdr3_aa: ASSLDRGRQETQY
v_call: TRBV18; j_call: TRBJ1-1; cdr3_aa: ASSGDKNTEAF
v_call: TRBV6-5; j_call: TRBJ2-7; cdr3_aa: ASSYSAGPYEQY
v_call: TRBV5-6; j_call: TRBJ2-7; cdr3_aa: ASKGPGEDHEQY
v_call: TRBV11-3; j_call: TRBJ2-1; cdr3_aa: ASSPRLAGGEQF
v_call: TRBV30; j_call: TRBJ1-2; cdr3_aa: AWSGAAYGYT
v_call: TRBV7-2; j_call: TRBJ2-3; cdr3_aa: ASSLVSASGTDTQY
v_call: TRBV4-2; j_call: TRBJ2-3; cdr3_aa: ASSPDRRGAPGTQY
v_call: TRBV7-2; j_call: TRBJ2-6; cdr3_aa: ASSALTGRFSGANVLT
v_call: TRBV4-3; j_call: TRBJ2-1; cdr3_aa: ASSQDRAGGPRNEQF
v_call: TRBV7-2; j_call: TRBJ1-5; cdr3_aa: ASSSVAAGPQH
v_call: TRBV5-3; j_call: TRBJ2-7; cdr3_aa: ARSFLGHSYEQY